This T cell receptor (beta chain) originates from a study of tumor-infiltrating lymphocytes in primary liver carcinoma. Study-wide points: Blood had a significantly lower top-250-clone fraction than tumors did (p = 0.039).

The investigators made TCR beta cDNA from 400 to 500 ng total RNA, using a constant-region primer. Three rounds of nested multiplex PCR with slightly modified ARM-PCR produced TCR beta libraries. The study ran its first two PCR rounds for around 10 cycles each, using TRBV1-TRBV30 forward primers and a C-beta reverse primer. TCRdb re-called the multiplex PCR reads through MiXCR, storing one row per CDR3 protein. The table includes 250,000 to 350,000 distinct CDR3 sequences, around 50% detected once. Trimming took 10 bases from V and 5 from J; bases not matched to a gene: 16. CDR3 length equals 15 residues. Germline CDR1 and CDR2: SGHAT and FQNNGV. Germline DNA was also extracted, and blood RNA derived from unsorted whole blood. Worth noting for this clonotype: Its target is unknown.

This clonotype originated in a woman in her twenties or thirties with primary liver carcinoma and hepatitis B virus infection. Sequencing input: peripheral blood. V usage is TRBV11-2 and J usage is TRBJ1-1; TRBD1 matches 7 bases. For the CDR3, the DNA is TGTGCCAACAGTTTAGGCAACAGGGGAGCTACTGAAGCTTTCTTT. This sequence encodes CANSLGNRGATEAFF.